These 2 T cell receptor beta chains were all obtained from the same sample, sequenced in a study of cytotoxic CD8 clonotypes in ibrutinib-treated CLL. The data were produced by immunoSEQ multiplex PCR, yet TCRdb's version contains in-frame clones alone and is incomplete. In the table there are about 160,000 clones, about 88% of which are singletons. Specimen: PBMCs, collected at disease progression, from a patient treated with ibrutinib. The source of these receptors is a human donor with chronic lymphocytic leukemia.

The CDR3 protein is CASSSEEGASGRAYIDTQYF. CDR3 nucleotide sequence: TGTGCCAGCAGCTCGGAAGAGGGCGCTAGCGGGAGGGCTTACATAGATACGCAGTATTTT. The rearrangement uses TRBV11-3 and TRBJ2-3; 12 bases fit TRBD2. Per the germline V gene, CDR1 is SGHNT and CDR2 is YENEEA. The CDR3 contains 20 residues. With 4 bases clipped from V and 5 bases from J, the junction kept 19 bases outside the gene matches.

V usage is TRBV30 and J usage is TRBJ1-3; 9 bases align to TRBD1. Unmatched junction bases numbered 6, after V lost 2 bases and J lost 1 base. The CDR3 loop spans 16 amino acids. Looked up from germline, CDR1 is GTSNPN and CDR2 is SVGIG (reference sequence). CDR3 region: CAWSRDRVHSGNTIYF. The CDR3 region has the DNA TGTGCCTGGAGTCGGGACAGGGTGCATTCTGGAAACACCATATATTTT.